One sample yielded the 9 T cell receptor beta chains listed below, sequenced in a study of T cells in Graves' hyperthyroidism and ophthalmopathy. RNA transcripts gave rise to amplified TCR beta CDR3 regions. HTBI primers were employed in a first-round RT-PCR of the TCR CDR3. TCRdb ran MiXCR on the multiplex PCR reads and lists one entry per CDR3 protein. The sample includes around 350,000 distinct CDR3 sequences, more than 14% of them seen just once. The sequenced material came from blood. All receptors derive from a woman aged 30 to 39 with Graves' ophthalmopathy.

The table lists this clonotype with many counts. The chain has TRBV2 and TRBJ2-3; 7 bases fit TRBD2. The CDR3 consists of 15 residues. Germline CDR1 reads SNHLY; CDR2 reads FYNNEI. J was trimmed by 2 bases and V by 3 bases; bases with no gene match: 5. CDR3 protein: CASSEGEGFTDTQYF. The CDR3 DNA reads as TGTGCCAGCAGTGAGGGGGAGGGCTTCACAGATACGCAGTATTTT.

This clonotype was recorded many times. This chain links TRBV28 with TRBJ2-7, with a possible D match to TRBD2 (5 bases). The CDR3 spans 12 residues. Trimming stripped 8 bases from V and 6 bases from J, with 14 bases between. Germline V CDR1 and CDR2: MDHEN, SYDVKM. DNA of the CDR3: TGTGCCAGCCGTGAGGGAAGGCGCGAGCAGTACTTC. It yields the protein CASREGRREQYF.

This clonotype was seen many times. J is TRBJ1-1 and V is TRBV7-3; tentatively, D is TRBD1 (5 bases). The CDR3 contains 13 residues. Trimming pared 6 bases from V and 1 base from J, leaving 9 bases between. From germline, CDR1 is SGHTA and CDR2 FQGTGA. CDR3 region: CASSHGGNTEAFF. CDR3 nucleotides: TGTGCCAGCAGTCACGGGGGGAACACTGAAGCTTTCTTT.

This clonotype has a handful of counts. This sequence joins TRBV5-1 and TRBJ2-1, with 15 bases identical to TRBD2. The CDR3 sequence is 17 residues long. J was trimmed by 3 bases and V by 4 bases; bases with no gene match: 5. Per germline, CDR1 SGHRS and CDR2 YFSETQ. CDR3 DNA: TGCGCCAGCAGCATAGGGACTAGCGGGGGGTTCTACAATGAGCAGTTCTTC. It translates to CASSIGTSGGFYNEQFF. The complete variable domain, with remaining parts taken from reference TRBV5-1 and TRBJ2-1, reads KAGVTQTPRYLIKTRGQQVTLSCSPISGHRSVSWYQQTPGQGLQFLFEYFSETQRNKGNFPGRFSGRQFSNSRSEMNVSTLELGDSALYLCASSIGTSGGFYNEQFFGPGTRLTVL.

The table lists this clonotype with many counts. This sequence joins TRBV6-5 and TRBJ1-1, with 8 bases lining up with TRBD1. Germline trimming cut 2 bases from V and 0 bases from J; bases unmatched to any gene: 8. CDR1 and CDR2 (germline): MNHEY, SVGAGI. The CDR3 covers 17 residues. CDR3 sequence reads: CASSYNRDRGLNTEAFF. Here the CDR3 DNA reads TGTGCCAGCAGTTACAACCGAGACAGGGGCTTGAACACTGAAGCTTTCTTT.

This clonotype was seen many times. The gene calls are TRBV7-8 and TRBJ2-7; 7 bases align to TRBD1. CDR3 length: 16 residues. Trimming at V came to 6 bases and at J to 3 bases, leaving 14 bases not matched to a gene. The germline CDR1 and CDR2 sequences are SGHVS and FQNEAQ. For the CDR3, the DNA is TGTGCCAGCAGTTACGACTCCGGGACAGCTTTCTACGAGCAGTACTTC. Translation: CASSYDSGTAFYEQYF.

This clonotype has more than one count but fewer than ten. The J gene is TRBJ2-2, the V gene TRBV2; 11 nucleotides agree with TRBD2. V shed 6 bases, J shed 2 bases, and the junction held 5 bases outside the gene matches. The CDR3 length is 16 residues. CDR1 is SNHLY and CDR2 is FYNNEI in the germline V gene. The CDR3 DNA reads TGTGCCAGCAGATATAGCGGGGGGGCAAACACCGGGGAGCTGTTTTTT. Translating gives CASRYSGGANTGELFF.

Concerning this clonotype itself: This sequence may be a read error, since a much larger clone differs from it by one base. The chain uses TRBV25-1 and TRBJ2-5; D is undetermined. This CDR3 contains 12 residues. Germline lookup yields CDR1 MGHDK and CDR2 SYGVNS. Trimming pared 6 bases from V and 5 bases from J, leaving 10 bases between. The CDR3 DNA sequence: TGTGCCAGCAGCCAACTGGGGGAGACCCAGTACTTC. Protein product: CASSQLGETQYF.

This clonotype has at least ten counts. The V gene is TRBV7-2, the J gene TRBJ2-7; D gene ambiguous. The germline V gene encodes CDR1 SGHTA and CDR2 FQGNSA. CDR3 size: 13 residues. Trimming removed 7 bases from V and 2 bases from J, with 12 bases in between. CDR3 sequence: CASTLYGTYEQYF. For the CDR3, the DNA is TGTGCCAGCACCCTATATGGAACCTACGAGCAGTACTTC.